The TCR beta chain described here comes from a study of blood T cell repertoires in COVID-19. As for the study in general: COVID-19 samples collected from the United States, Italy and Spain covered acute and convalescent phases. PBMCs, B-cell-depleted T cells, or T cells were the source of the cDNA or gDNA that made up the material.

The CDR3 has 14 amino acids. V lost 3 bases to trimming and J lost 2 bases; unmatched junction nucleotides: 4. Germline V gene data show CDR1 as SGHTA and CDR2 as FQGNSA. In the authors' methods: Quantification of nucleated cells was approximated via reference gene primer amplification. Measured with immunoSEQ multiplex PCR; TCRdb has only the in-frame clones, and not every one. V and J calls and clone size are copied from that table; D and trimming were computed from the DNA. Among some 50,000 clones listed, over 85% were seen once. This chain connects TRBV7-2 to TRBJ2-7; TRBD2 matches at 7 bases. The sequenced sample consisted of peripheral blood. This TCR derives from a man aged 55-75 years with COVID-19, enrolled during active disease. CDR3 amino acids: CASSLSREAYEQYF. CDR3 coding DNA: TGTGCCAGCAGCTTGTCCCGGGAGGCCTACGAGCAGTACTTC.